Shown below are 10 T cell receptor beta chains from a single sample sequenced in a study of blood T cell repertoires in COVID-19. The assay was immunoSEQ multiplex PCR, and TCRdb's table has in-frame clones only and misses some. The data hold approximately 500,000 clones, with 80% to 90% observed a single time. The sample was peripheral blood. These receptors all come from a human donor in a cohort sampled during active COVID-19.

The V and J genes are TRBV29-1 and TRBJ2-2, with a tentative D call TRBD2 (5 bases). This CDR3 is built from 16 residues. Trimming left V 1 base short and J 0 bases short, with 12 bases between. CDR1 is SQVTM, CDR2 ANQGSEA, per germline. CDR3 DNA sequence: TGCAGCGTTGAAGGGCGGGCCGCCGCGAACACCGGGGAGCTGTTTTTT. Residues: CSVEGRAAANTGELFF.

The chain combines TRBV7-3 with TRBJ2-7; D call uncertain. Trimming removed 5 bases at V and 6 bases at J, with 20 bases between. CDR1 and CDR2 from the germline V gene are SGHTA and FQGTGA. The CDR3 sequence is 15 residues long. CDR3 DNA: TGTGCCAGCAGCAACTCGCCCGGGTCCTGGAGCGAGCAGTACTTC. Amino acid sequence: CASSNSPGSWSEQYF.

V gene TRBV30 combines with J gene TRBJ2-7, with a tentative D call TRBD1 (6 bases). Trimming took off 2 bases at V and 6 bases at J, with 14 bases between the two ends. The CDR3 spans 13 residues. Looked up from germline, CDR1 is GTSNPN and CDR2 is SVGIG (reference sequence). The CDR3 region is CAWSQQGSGEQYF. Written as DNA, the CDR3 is TGTGCCTGGAGTCAACAGGGATCCGGCGAGCAGTACTTC.

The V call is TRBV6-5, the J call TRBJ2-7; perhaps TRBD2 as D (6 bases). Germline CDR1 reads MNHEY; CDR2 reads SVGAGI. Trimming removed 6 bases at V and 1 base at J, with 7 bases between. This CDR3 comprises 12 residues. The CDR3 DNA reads TGTGCCAGCAGGGGGGGATCCTACGAGCAGTACTTC. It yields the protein CASRGGSYEQYF.

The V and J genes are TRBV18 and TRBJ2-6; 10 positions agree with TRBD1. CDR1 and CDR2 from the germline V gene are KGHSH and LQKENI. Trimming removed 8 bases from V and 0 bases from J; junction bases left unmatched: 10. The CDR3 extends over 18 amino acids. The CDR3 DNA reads TGTGCCAGCGCACACCGGGACAGGGGAAGCTCTGGGGCCAACGTCCTGACTTTC. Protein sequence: CASAHRDRGSSGANVLTF.

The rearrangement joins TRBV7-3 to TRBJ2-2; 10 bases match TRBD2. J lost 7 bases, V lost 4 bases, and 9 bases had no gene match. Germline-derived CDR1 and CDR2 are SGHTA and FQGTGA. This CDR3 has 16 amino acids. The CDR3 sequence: CASSSQREGRIGELFF. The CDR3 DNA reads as TGTGCCAGCAGCTCCCAGCGGGAGGGCCGGATCGGGGAGCTGTTTTTT.

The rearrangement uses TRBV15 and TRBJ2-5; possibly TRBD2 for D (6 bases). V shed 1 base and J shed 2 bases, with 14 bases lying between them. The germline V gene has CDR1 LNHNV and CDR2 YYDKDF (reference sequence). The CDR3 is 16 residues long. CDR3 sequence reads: CATSRGGRSGQETQYF. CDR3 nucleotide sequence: TGTGCCACCAGCAGAGGGGGTAGGAGCGGGCAAGAGACCCAGTACTTC.

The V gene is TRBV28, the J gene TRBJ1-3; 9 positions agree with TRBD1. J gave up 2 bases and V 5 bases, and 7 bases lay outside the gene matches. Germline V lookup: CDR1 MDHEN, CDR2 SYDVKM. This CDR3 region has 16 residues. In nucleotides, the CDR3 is TGTGCCAGCAGTCCCCCCGGACAGGGGCCTGGAAACACCATATATTTT. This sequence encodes CASSPPGQGPGNTIYF.

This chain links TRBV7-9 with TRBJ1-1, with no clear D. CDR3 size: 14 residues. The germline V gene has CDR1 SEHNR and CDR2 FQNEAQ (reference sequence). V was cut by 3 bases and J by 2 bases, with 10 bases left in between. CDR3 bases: TGTGCCAGCAGCTTTGGAGACTTCAACACTGAAGCTTTCTTT. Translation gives CASSFGDFNTEAFF.

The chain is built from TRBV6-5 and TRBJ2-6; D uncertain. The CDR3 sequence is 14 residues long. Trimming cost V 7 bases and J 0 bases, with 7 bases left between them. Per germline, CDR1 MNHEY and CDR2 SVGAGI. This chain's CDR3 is CASNGPSGANVLTF. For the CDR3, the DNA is TGTGCCAGCAATGGGCCCTCTGGGGCCAACGTCCTGACTTTC.